This T cell receptor (beta chain) was identified during a study of blood T cell repertoires in COVID-19. Study in general: PBMCs, B-cell-depleted T cells, or T cells were the source of the cDNA or gDNA that made up the material.

In the study's own analysis: It was from reference gene primer amplification that nucleated cell counts were estimated. Repertoires were generated with immunoSEQ multiplex PCR, while TCRdb's copy carries only in-frame clones and drops some. V, J and clone size were drawn from that table, and D and trimming were deduced from the DNA. The top ten hold nearly 15% of the sample, which has 140,000 to 150,000 clones, approximately 82% seen once. The clonotype was recovered from a human donor with acute or convalescent COVID-19. The donor label of this sample is uncertain. Sequenced input: peripheral blood.

CDR3 sequence (DNA): TGTGCCAGCAGCGGACAGGGAAACACTGAAGCTTTCTTT. This codes for CASSGQGNTEAFF. The gene calls are TRBV2 and TRBJ1-1, with 8 bases aligning to TRBD1. The CDR3 length is 13 residues. Looked up from germline, CDR1 is SNHLY and CDR2 is FYNNEI. The V and J ends lost 6 bases and 2 bases, in that order; junction bases with no gene match: 2.